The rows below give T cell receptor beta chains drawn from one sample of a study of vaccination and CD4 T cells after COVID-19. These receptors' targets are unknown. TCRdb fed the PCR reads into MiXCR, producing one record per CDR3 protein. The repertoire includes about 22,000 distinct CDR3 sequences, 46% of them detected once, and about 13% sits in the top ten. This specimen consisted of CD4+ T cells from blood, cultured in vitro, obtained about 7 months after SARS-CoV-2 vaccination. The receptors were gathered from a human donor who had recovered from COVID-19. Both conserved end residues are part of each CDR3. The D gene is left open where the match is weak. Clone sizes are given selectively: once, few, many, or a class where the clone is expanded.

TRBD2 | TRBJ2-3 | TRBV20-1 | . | CSASSGTSTDTQYF | TGCAGTGCTTCTAGCGGGACTAGCACAGATACGCAGTATTTT
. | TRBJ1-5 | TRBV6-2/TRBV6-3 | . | CASNTGSNQPQHF | TGTGCCAGCAACACAGGGAGCAATCAGCCCCAGCATTTT
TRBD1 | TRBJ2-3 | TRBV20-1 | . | CSAPGQGQDTQYF | TGCAGTGCCCCGGGACAGGGGCAAGATACGCAGTATTTT
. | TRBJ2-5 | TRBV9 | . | CASSGNPQETQYF | TGTGCCAGCAGCGGGAACCCCCAAGAGACCCAGTACTTC
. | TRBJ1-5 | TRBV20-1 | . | CSASDRQNYSNQPQHF | TGCAGTGCTAGCGACAGACAGAACTATAGCAATCAGCCCCAGCATTTT
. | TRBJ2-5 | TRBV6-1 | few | CASTPVMGGGQETQYF | TGTGCCAGCACCCCTGTGATGGGGGGAGGACAAGAGACCCAGTACTTC
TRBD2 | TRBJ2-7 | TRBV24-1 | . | CATSDSSGSAWSEQYF | TGTGCCACCAGTGATTCTAGCGGGAGCGCCTGGAGCGAGCAGTACTTC
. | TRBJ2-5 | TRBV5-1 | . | CASSPAGTRGETQYF | TGCGCCAGCAGCCCGGCCGGCACTAGGGGAGAGACCCAGTACTTC
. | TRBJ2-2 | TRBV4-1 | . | CASSQIRRPTGELFF | TGCGCCAGCAGCCAAATCAGGAGACCCACCGGGGAGCTGTTTTTT
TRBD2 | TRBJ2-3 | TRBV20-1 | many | CSARLAGEGTDTQYF | TGCAGTGCCCGGCTAGCGGGAGAGGGCACAGATACGCAGTATTTT
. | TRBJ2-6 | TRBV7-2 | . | CASSLAGAAPGANVLTF | TGTGCCAGCAGCTTAGCAGGGGCTGCACCTGGGGCCAACGTCCTGACTTTC
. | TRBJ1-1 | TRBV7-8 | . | CASSLRRGLGNTEAFF | TGTGCCAGCAGCTTGCGGCGTGGGCTCGGGAACACTGAAGCTTTCTTT
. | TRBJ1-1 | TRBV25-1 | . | CASSELQGGSTEAFF | TGTGCCAGCAGTGAATTGCAGGGTGGGAGCACTGAAGCTTTCTTT
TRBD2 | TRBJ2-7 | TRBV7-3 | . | CASSLRGGYEQYF | TGTGCCAGCAGCTTAAGGGGGGGCTACGAGCAGTACTTC
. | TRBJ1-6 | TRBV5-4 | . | CASSLWQGTNSPLHF | TGTGCCAGCAGCTTGTGGCAGGGGACAAATTCACCCCTCCACTTT
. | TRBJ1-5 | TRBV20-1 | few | CSARGYSNQPQHF | TGCAGTGCGAGGGGGTATAGCAATCAGCCCCAGCATTTT
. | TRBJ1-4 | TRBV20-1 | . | CSASSWEKLFF | TGCAGTGCTTCGAGTTGGGAAAAACTGTTTTTT
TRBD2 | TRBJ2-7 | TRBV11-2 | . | CASSLGPGLEYF | TGTGCCAGCAGCTTAGGGCCGGGACTAGAGTACTTC
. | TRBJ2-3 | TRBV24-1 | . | CATSSVTDTQYF | TGTGCCACCAGTTCCGTTACAGATACGCAGTATTTT
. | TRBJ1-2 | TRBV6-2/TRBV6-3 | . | CASSYQAGYTF | TGTGCCAGCAGTTATCAGGCTGGCTACACCTTC
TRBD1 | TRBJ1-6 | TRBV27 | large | CASSRRDRGSPLHF | TGTGCCAGCAGTCGCCGGGACAGAGGCTCACCCCTCCACTTT
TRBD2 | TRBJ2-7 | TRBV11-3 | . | CASSPGLAGVSWEQYF | TGTGCCAGCAGCCCGGGACTAGCGGGAGTATCGTGGGAGCAGTACTTC
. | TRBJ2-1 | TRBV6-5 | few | CASSLVGSYNEQFF | TGTGCCAGCAGTTTGGTGGGCAGCTACAATGAGCAGTTCTTC
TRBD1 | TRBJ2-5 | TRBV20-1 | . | CSAKIRQGVGETQYF | TGCAGTGCTAAAATAAGACAGGGGGTAGGCGAGACCCAGTACTTC
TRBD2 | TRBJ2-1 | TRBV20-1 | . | CSARGEAGDWDEQFF | TGCAGTGCTAGAGGGGAAGCGGGAGACTGGGATGAGCAGTTCTTC
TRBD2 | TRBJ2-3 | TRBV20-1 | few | CSARRLGRGRTDTQYF | TGCAGTGCTAGAAGGCTGGGGAGGGGACGCACAGATACGCAGTATTTT
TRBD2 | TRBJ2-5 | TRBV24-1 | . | CATSDPASGHQETQYF | TGTGCCACCAGTGATCCGGCTAGCGGGCACCAAGAGACCCAGTACTTC
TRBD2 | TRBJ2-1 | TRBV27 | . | CASTRGAYNEQFF | TGTGCCAGCACGCGGGGGGCCTACAATGAGCAGTTCTTC
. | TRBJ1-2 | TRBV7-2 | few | CASTQFSANYGYTF | TGTGCCAGCACCCAATTTAGCGCCAACTATGGCTACACCTTC
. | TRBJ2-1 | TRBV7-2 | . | CASSFFYHYNEQFF | TGTGCCAGCAGCTTTTTCTACCACTACAATGAGCAGTTCTTC